Listed here are 28 T cell receptor beta chains from one sample, sequenced in a study of blood T cell repertoires in COVID-19. Repertoires were generated with immunoSEQ multiplex PCR, while TCRdb's copy carries only in-frame clones and drops some. The table has around 74,000 clones, 70% to 90% seen once. Input material: peripheral blood. The receptors were gathered from a man aged 45-60 years with active COVID-19.

V usage is TRBV28 and J usage is TRBJ2-1; D possibly corresponds to TRBD2 (5 bases). The CDR3 consists of 14 residues. Trimming took off 3 bases at V and 7 bases at J, with 13 bases between the two ends. Germline V gene lookup returns CDR1 MDHEN and CDR2 SYDVKM. CDR3 sequence: CASSFPPQRNEQFF. The CDR3 region has the DNA TGTGCCAGCAGTTTTCCCCCCCAGCGGAATGAGCAGTTCTTC.

The chain links TRBV19 to TRBJ1-5, with D hard to call. Germline loops: CDR1 LNHDA, CDR2 SQIVND (reference sequence). Trimming took 6 bases from V and 6 from J, leaving 9 bases between them. This CDR3 has 12 residues. For the CDR3, the DNA is TGTGCCAGTAGCTCCCACGGTCAGCCCCAGCATTTT. Its translation: CASSSHGQPQHF. Filled out from reference TRBV19 and TRBJ1-5, the complete variable domain reads DGGITQSPKYLFRKEGQNVTLSCEQNLNHDAMYWYRQDPGQGLRLIYYSQIVNDFQKGDIAEGYSVSREKKESFPLTVTSAQKNPTAFYLCASSSHGQPQHFGDGTRLSIL.

This chain connects TRBV7-8 to TRBJ1-1, with TRBD1 matching over 9 bases. Germline V gene sequence: CDR1 SGHVS, CDR2 FQNEAQ. CDR3 length: 15 residues. V lost 6 bases, J lost 4 bases, and 9 bases stayed unmatched. The CDR3 DNA follows: TGTGCCAGCAGGTATAGGGGGACAGGGCGCACTGAAGCTTTCTTT. This sequence encodes CASRYRGTGRTEAFF.

This chain uses TRBV28 with TRBJ2-1, with TRBD1 identical over 7 bases. The length of the CDR3 is 15 residues. Germline V gene data show CDR1 as MDHEN and CDR2 as SYDVKM. Germline trimming cut 6 bases from V and 7 bases from J; bases unmatched to any gene: 12. DNA for the CDR3: TGTGCCAGCAGATTCACAGGGGCCGGGTCGAATGAGCAGTTCTTC. Its translation is CASRFTGAGSNEQFF.

The chain links TRBV19 to TRBJ2-7; the D gene is possibly TRBD2 (5 bases). Trimming left V 1 base short and J 3 bases short, with 10 bases between. The CDR3 spans 14 residues. Germline V gene data show CDR1 as LNHDA and CDR2 as SQIVND (reference sequence). The chain's CDR3 is CASSIAAGGYEQYF. CDR3 DNA sequence: TGTGCCAGTAGTATAGCGGCGGGCGGCTACGAGCAGTACTTC.

In this sample, this clone turned up once. J is TRBJ2-3 and V is TRBV20-1; D gene uncertain. This CDR3 comprises 13 residues. The V gene lost 3 bases and the J gene lost 0 bases, with 7 bases spanning the gap. CDR1 is DFQATT and CDR2 is SNEGSKA in the germline V gene (reference sequence). CDR3 residues: CSASHRSTDTQYF. CDR3 sequence (DNA): TGCAGTGCTAGTCACAGAAGCACAGATACGCAGTATTTT.

This clone was seen a single time. CDR3 in DNA: TGCGCCAGCAGCCCGCGGTCTAGCGGGGCAGAGACCCAGTACTTC. Translating it yields CASSPRSSGAETQYF. The chain carries TRBV5-1 and TRBJ2-5; the match to TRBD2 covers 9 bases. CDR3 size: 15 residues. J was trimmed by 4 bases and V by 4 bases; bases with no gene match: 8. The germline V gene has CDR1 SGHRS and CDR2 YFSETQ. Full variable domain (remainder filled in from reference TRBV5-1 and TRBJ2-5): KAGVTQTPRYLIKTRGQQVTLSCSPISGHRSVSWYQQTPGQGLQFLFEYFSETQRNKGNFPGRFSGRQFSNSRSEMNVSTLELGDSALYLCASSPRSSGAETQYFGPGTRLLVL.

This chain uses TRBV5-1 with TRBJ1-1; D uncertain. Looked up from germline, CDR1 is SGHRS and CDR2 is YFSETQ. The V end was cut by 9 bases, the J end by 1 base, with 13 bases between. The CDR3 runs 13 residues. The CDR3 DNA follows: TGCGCCACCCGGCGGCACCCGAACACTGAAGCTTTCTTT. Encoded protein: CATRRHPNTEAFF.

The chain carries TRBV29-1 and TRBJ1-1, with D hard to call. Germline CDR1 SQVTM, CDR2 ANQGSEA. This CDR3 spans 11 amino acids. V dropped 5 bases and J dropped 11 bases, with 15 bases sitting between them. The CDR3 loop reads CSVLGGVGAFF. In nucleotides, the CDR3 is TGCAGCGTTCTGGGAGGTGTAGGGGCTTTCTTT. Combining the CDR3 with reference TRBV29-1 and TRBJ1-1 gives the whole variable domain SAVISQKPSRDICQRGTSLTIQCQVDSQVTMMFWYRQQPGQSLTLIATANQGSEATYESGFVIDKFPISRPNLTFSTLTVSNMSPEDSSIYLCSVLGGVGAFFGQGTRLTVV.

This clone was counted at least ten times. J is TRBJ2-7 and V is TRBV5-1; tentative D call: TRBD1 (7 bases). V was pared by 4 bases and J by 2 bases, with 25 bases between. CDR3 length: 18 residues. CDR1 is SGHRS, CDR2 YFSETQ, per germline. The CDR3 loop reads CASSLMPTGAGRTYEQYF. The CDR3 bases are TGCGCCAGCAGCCTAATGCCAACAGGGGCAGGGAGGACCTACGAGCAGTACTTC. Looking up the rest from reference TRBV5-1 and TRBJ2-7 gives the full variable domain: KAGVTQTPRYLIKTRGQQVTLSCSPISGHRSVSWYQQTPGQGLQFLFEYFSETQRNKGNFPGRFSGRQFSNSRSEMNVSTLELGDSALYLCASSLMPTGAGRTYEQYFGPGTRLTVT.

V and J are TRBV7-9 and TRBJ1-4, with D hard to call. This CDR3 contains 11 residues. The germline V gene encodes CDR1 SEHNR and CDR2 FQNEAQ (reference sequence). V gave up 4 bases and J gave up 7 bases, with 4 bases separating them. The CDR3 region is CASSSGEKLFF. The CDR3 DNA sequence: TGTGCCAGCAGCTCCGGTGAAAAACTGTTTTTT. The full variable domain, rest sourced from reference TRBV7-9 and TRBJ1-4, is DTGVSQNPRHKITKRGQNVTFRCDPISEHNRLYWYRQTLGQGPEFLTYFQNEAQLEKSRLLSDRFSAERPKGSFSTLEIQRTEQGDSAMYLCASSSGEKLFFGSGTQLSVL.

The V and J genes are TRBV28 and TRBJ1-1; D ambiguous. V was cut by 6 bases and J by 2 bases, with 7 bases left in between. The V gene's germline CDR1 is MDHEN and CDR2 SYDVKM. CDR3 length equals 12 residues. The CDR3 region has the DNA TGTGCCAGCAGCTACAGAAACACTGAAGCTTTCTTT. Protein product: CASSYRNTEAFF.

The V call is TRBV20-1, the J call TRBJ1-4; D not certain. The CDR3 spans 11 residues. Deletions cut 4 bases from V and 8 bases from J, with 8 bases between. The germline CDR1 and CDR2 sequences are DFQATT and SNEGSKA (reference sequence). CDR3 region: CSANRGEKLFF. CDR3 coding DNA: TGCAGTGCTAATAGAGGGGAAAAACTGTTTTTT.

The chain joins TRBV18 to TRBJ1-1, with 7 positions matching TRBD1. Trimming removed 6 bases from V and 0 bases from J; junction bases left unmatched: 10. This CDR3 has 16 amino acids. The germline V gene encodes CDR1 KGHSH and CDR2 LQKENI. CDR3: CASSPGQFRMNTEAFF. CDR3 sequence (DNA): TGTGCCAGCTCGCCGGGACAGTTTAGGATGAACACTGAAGCTTTCTTT.

V is TRBV19 and J is TRBJ1-4; 8 bases line up with TRBD1. The germline CDR1 and CDR2 sequences are LNHDA and SQIVND (reference sequence). This CDR3 contains 13 residues. Trimming removed 8 bases from V and 5 bases from J; junction bases left unmatched: 4. This chain's CDR3 is CASADRANEKLFF. In DNA form, the CDR3 reads TGTGCCAGTGCGGACAGGGCGAATGAAAAACTGTTTTTT.

V and J are TRBV4-1 and TRBJ2-2; no firm D call. V gave up 3 bases and J gave up 5 bases, with 4 bases separating them. CDR3 length equals 12 residues. Germline values: CDR1 MGHRA, CDR2 YSYEKL. As DNA, the CDR3 is TGCGCCAGCAGCCATGTAACCGGGGAGCTGTTTTTT. This encodes CASSHVTGELFF.

The rearrangement uses TRBV18 and TRBJ2-1; D is perhaps TRBD2 (6 bases). The CDR3 loop spans 12 amino acids. Germline lookup yields CDR1 KGHSH and CDR2 LQKENI. Trimming stripped 3 bases from V and 13 bases from J, with 13 bases between. The CDR3 bases are TGTGCCAGCTCACCTGGCGGGGAGGTCCAGTTCTTC. Residues: CASSPGGEVQFF.

This chain uses TRBV9 with TRBJ2-5, with 10 positions matching TRBD2. This CDR3 spans 15 amino acids. Germline CDR1 and CDR2: SGDLS and YYNGEE. Trimming took 0 bases from V and 2 from J; bases not matched to a gene: 1. The CDR3 DNA follows: TGTGCCAGCAGCGTAGGGACTAGCGGACAAGAGACCCAGTACTTC. It is translated as CASSVGTSGQETQYF.

The chain has TRBV7-2 and TRBJ2-5, with D maybe TRBD1 (6 bases). The V end lost 5 bases, the J end lost 2 bases, and 15 bases lay between the germline ends. Germline loops: CDR1 SGHTA, CDR2 FQGNSA. This CDR3 is built from 15 residues. The CDR3 loop reads CASSRGTGQQETQYF. The CDR3 nucleotides are TGTGCCAGCAGCAGGGGAACAGGGCAGCAAGAGACCCAGTACTTC.

The chain is built from TRBV10-2 and TRBJ1-5; TRBD1 is a possible D gene (5 bases). Germline V gene lookup returns CDR1 WSHSY and CDR2 SAAADI. V was shortened by 3 bases and J by 4 bases, with 13 bases between the two germline ends. The length of the CDR3 is 15 residues. The CDR3 spells CASSDGREVNQPQHF. CDR3 in DNA: TGCGCCAGCAGTGATGGCAGGGAAGTTAATCAGCCCCAGCATTTT.

This chain links TRBV3-1 (or the pseudogene TRBV3-2) with TRBJ1-2; D unclear. Germline V gene sequence: CDR1 LGHDT, CDR2 YNNKEL (reference sequence). V dropped 6 bases and J dropped 3 bases, with 8 bases sitting between them. The CDR3 extends over 12 amino acids. DNA for the CDR3: TGTGCCAGCAGGAGTCTAGACTATGGCTACACCTTC. Amino acids: CASRSLDYGYTF.

This chain joins TRBV4-1 and TRBJ2-3; 8 bases align to TRBD2. Germline CDR1 is MGHRA and CDR2 is YSYEKL. V dropped 4 bases and J dropped 3; count of bases not matched to a gene: 9. This CDR3 has 16 residues. The CDR3 loop is CASSLPSGQRTDTQYF. The CDR3 DNA follows: TGCGCCAGCAGCCTACCTAGCGGGCAAAGGACAGATACGCAGTATTTT.

The chain uses TRBV6-6 and TRBJ2-7; TRBD1 agrees at 7 bases. Germline-derived CDR1 and CDR2 are MNHNY and SVGAGI (reference sequence). The CDR3 has 14 amino acids. V shed 7 bases and J 4 bases; nucleotides not matched to a gene: 10. CDR3 bases: TGTGCCAGCACCTTAAGCGTGGGACAGTACGAGCAGTACTTC. As protein: CASTLSVGQYEQYF.

This chain links TRBV5-5 with TRBJ1-1, with D maybe TRBD1 (5 bases). Germline CDR1 reads SGHKS; CDR2 reads YYEKEE (reference sequence). Trimming left V 4 bases short and J 3 bases short, with 16 bases between. CDR3 size: 15 residues. CDR3 in DNA: TGTGCCAGCAGCCCTCGGTGGGGCAGTTACACTGAAGCTTTCTTT. It specifies CASSPRWGSYTEAFF.

The genes are TRBV24-1 and TRBJ2-3; TRBD2 aligns across 8 bases. The CDR3 spans 12 residues. The junction had 3 bases not matched to a gene; V was cut back by 7 bases and J by 7 bases. Germline CDR1 is KGHDR and CDR2 is SFDVKD. The CDR3 DNA is TGTGCCACCAGCGGGGGGGGGCATACGCAGTATTTT. This encodes CATSGGGHTQYF.

V gene TRBV2 combines with J gene TRBJ2-1; tentatively, D is TRBD2 (5 bases). The CDR3 has 12 residues. Germline CDR1 reads SNHLY; CDR2 reads FYNNEI. With 6 bases removed from V and 3 bases from J, the gap between germline ends came to 6 bases. DNA for the CDR3: TGTGCCAGCAGCGGGGACTACAATGAGCAGTTCTTC. It yields the protein CASSGDYNEQFF.

The gene calls are TRBV5-6 and TRBJ1-2; 8 bases fit TRBD1. V dropped 4 bases and J dropped 5; count of bases not matched to a gene: 4. Germline CDR1 SGHDT, CDR2 YYEEEE. This CDR3 is 13 amino acids long. The CDR3 is CASSRGQVYGYTF. CDR3 nucleotides: TGTGCCAGCAGCAGGGGACAGGTTTATGGCTACACCTTC.

The chain recombines TRBV5-1 with TRBJ2-3; tentative D call: TRBD1 (7 bases). Trimming removed 3 bases at V and 0 bases at J, with 11 bases between. The CDR3 totals 15 residues. Germline V gene data show CDR1 as SGHRS and CDR2 as YFSETQ. Here the CDR3 reads CASSSEGQSTDTQYF. In nucleotides, the CDR3 is TGCGCCAGCAGCTCGGAGGGACAGAGCACAGATACGCAGTATTTT.